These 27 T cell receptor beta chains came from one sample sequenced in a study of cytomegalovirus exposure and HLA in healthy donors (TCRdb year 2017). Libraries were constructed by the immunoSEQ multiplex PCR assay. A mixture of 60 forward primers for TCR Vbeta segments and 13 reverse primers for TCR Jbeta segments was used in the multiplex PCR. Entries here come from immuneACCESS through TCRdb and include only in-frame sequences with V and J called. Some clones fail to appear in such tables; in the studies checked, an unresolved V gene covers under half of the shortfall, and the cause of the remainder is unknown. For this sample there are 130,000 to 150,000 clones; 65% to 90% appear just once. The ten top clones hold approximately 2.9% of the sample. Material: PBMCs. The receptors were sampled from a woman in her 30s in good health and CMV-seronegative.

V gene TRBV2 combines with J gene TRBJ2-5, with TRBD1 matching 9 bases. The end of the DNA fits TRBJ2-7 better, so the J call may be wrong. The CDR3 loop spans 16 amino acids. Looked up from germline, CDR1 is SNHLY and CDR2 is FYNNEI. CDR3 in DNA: TGTGCCAGCAGTGAACCTCGGGACAGGGAGGCCTACGAGCAGTACTTC. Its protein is CASSEPRDREAYEQYF.

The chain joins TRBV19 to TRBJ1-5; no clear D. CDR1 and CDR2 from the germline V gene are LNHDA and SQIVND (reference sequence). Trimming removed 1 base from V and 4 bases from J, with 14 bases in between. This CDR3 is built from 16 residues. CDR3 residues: CASSIAGARSNQPQHF. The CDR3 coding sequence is TGTGCCAGTAGTATAGCTGGTGCACGGTCGAATCAGCCCCAGCATTTT.

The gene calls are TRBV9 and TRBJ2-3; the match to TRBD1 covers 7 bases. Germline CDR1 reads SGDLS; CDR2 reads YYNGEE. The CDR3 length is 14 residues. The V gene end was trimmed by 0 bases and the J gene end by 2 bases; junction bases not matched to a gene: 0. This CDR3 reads CASSVEGATDTQYF. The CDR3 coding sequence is TGTGCCAGCAGCGTAGAGGGGGCCACAGATACGCAGTATTTT.

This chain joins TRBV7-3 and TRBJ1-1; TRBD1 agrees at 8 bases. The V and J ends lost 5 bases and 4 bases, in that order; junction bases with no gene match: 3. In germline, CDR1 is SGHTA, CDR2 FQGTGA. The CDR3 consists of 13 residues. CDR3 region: CASSRTGGTEAFF. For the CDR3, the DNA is TGTGCCAGCAGCCGAACAGGGGGCACTGAAGCTTTCTTT. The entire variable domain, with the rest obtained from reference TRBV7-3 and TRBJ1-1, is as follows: GAGVSQTPSNKVTEKGKYVELRCDPISGHTALYWYRQSLGQGPEFLIYFQGTGAADDSGLPNDRFFAVRPEGSVSTLKIQRTERGDSAVYLCASSRTGGTEAFFGQGTRLTVV.

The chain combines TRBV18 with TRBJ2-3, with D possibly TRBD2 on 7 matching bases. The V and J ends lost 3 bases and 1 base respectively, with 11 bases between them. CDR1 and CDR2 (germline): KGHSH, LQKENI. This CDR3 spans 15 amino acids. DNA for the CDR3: TGTGCCAGCTCACCGGGGGGGCCCGGCACAGATACGCAGTATTTT. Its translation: CASSPGGPGTDTQYF.

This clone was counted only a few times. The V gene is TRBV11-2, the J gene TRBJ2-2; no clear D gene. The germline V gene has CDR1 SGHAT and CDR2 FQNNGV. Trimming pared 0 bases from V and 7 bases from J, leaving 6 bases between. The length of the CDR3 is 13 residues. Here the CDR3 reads CASSLEGVGELFF. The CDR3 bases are TGTGCCAGCAGCTTAGAAGGAGTCGGGGAGCTGTTTTTT.

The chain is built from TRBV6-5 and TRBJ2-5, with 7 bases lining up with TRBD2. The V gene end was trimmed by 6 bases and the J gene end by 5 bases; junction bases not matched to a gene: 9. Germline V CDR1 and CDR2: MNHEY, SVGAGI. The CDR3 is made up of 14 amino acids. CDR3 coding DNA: TGTGCCAGCAGCCTTTCACGGGGGGACGAGACCCAGTACTTC. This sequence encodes CASSLSRGDETQYF.

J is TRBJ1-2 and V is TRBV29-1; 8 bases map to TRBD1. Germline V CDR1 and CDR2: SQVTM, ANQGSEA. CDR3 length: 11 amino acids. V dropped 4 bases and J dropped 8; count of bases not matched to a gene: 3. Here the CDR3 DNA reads TGCAGCGTTGCAGGGGGCGGCGGCTACACCTTC. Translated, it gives CSVAGGGGYTF.

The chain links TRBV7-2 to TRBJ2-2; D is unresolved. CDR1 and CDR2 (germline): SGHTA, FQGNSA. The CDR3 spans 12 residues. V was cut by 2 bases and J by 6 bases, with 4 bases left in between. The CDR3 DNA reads TGTGCCAGCAGCTTATGGCCCGGGGAGCTGTTTTTT. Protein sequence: CASSLWPGELFF.

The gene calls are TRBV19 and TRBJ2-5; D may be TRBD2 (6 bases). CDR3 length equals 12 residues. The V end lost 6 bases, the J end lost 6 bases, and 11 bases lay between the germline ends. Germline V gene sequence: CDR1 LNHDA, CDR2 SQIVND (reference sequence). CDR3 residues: CASRRDSKTQYF. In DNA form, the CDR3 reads TGTGCCAGTAGAAGGGACTCCAAGACCCAGTACTTC.

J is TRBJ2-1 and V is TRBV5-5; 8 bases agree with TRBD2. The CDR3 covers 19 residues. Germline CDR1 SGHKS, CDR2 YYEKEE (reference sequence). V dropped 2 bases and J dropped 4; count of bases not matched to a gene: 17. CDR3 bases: TGTGCCAGCAGCTTAGTGGACAACGGGGGGGCGAGTCGTTACAATGAGCAGTTCTTC. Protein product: CASSLVDNGGASRYNEQFF.

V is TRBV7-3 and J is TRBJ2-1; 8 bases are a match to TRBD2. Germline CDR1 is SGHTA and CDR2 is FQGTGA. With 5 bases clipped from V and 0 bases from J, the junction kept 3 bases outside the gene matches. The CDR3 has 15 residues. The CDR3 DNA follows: TGTGCCAGCAGCGCGAGCGGGAGCTCCTACAATGAGCAGTTCTTC. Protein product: CASSASGSSYNEQFF.

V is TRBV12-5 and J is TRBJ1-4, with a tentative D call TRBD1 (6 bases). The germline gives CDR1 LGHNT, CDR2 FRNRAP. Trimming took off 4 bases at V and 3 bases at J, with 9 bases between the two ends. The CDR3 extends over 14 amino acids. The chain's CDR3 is CASGSDSPNEKLFF. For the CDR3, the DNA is TGTGCTAGTGGTTCGGACAGTCCTAATGAAAAACTGTTTTTT.

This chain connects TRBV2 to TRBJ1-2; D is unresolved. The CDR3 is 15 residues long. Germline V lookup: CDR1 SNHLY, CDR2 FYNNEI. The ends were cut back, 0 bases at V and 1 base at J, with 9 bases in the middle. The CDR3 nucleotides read TGTGCCAGCAGTGAAGCGCTTCGGTATAACTATGGCTACACCTTC. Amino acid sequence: CASSEALRYNYGYTF. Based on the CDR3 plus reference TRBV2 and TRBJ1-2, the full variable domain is EPEVTQTPSHQVTQMGQEVILRCVPISNHLYFYWYRQILGQKVEFLVSFYNNEISEKSEIFDDQFSVERPDGSNFTLKIRSTKLEDSAMYFCASSEALRYNYGYTFGSGTRLTVV.

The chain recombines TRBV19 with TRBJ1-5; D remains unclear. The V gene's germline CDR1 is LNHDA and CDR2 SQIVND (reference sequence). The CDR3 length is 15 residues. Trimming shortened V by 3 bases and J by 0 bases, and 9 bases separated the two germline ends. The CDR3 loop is CASSIGVHSNQPQHF. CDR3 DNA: TGTGCCAGTAGTATCGGAGTTCATAGCAATCAGCCCCAGCATTTT.

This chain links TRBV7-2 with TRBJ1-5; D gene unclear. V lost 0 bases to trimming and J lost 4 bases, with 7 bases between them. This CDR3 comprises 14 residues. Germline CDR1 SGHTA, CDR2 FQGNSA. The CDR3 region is CASSLAGRNQPQHF. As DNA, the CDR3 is TGTGCCAGCAGCTTAGCTGGGAGGAATCAGCCCCAGCATTTT. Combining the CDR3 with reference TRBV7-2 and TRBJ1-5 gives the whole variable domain GAGVSQSPSNKVTEKGKDVELRCDPISGHTALYWYRQSLGQGLEFLIYFQGNSAPDKSGLPSDRFSAERTGGSVSTLTIQRTQQEDSAVYLCASSLAGRNQPQHFGDGTRLSIL.

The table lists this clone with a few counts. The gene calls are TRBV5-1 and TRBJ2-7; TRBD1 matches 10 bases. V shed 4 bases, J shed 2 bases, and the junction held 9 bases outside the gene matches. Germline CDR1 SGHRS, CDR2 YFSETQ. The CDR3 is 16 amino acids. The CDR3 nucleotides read TGCGCCAGCAGCGGTGGGACAGGGGCCCCTCCCTACGAGCAGTACTTC. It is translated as CASSGGTGAPPYEQYF.

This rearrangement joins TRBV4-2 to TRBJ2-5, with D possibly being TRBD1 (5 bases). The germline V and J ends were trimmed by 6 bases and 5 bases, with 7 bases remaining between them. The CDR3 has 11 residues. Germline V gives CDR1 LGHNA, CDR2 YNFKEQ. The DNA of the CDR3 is TGTGCCAGCAGTCACAGGGAGACCCAGTACTTC. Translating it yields CASSHRETQYF.

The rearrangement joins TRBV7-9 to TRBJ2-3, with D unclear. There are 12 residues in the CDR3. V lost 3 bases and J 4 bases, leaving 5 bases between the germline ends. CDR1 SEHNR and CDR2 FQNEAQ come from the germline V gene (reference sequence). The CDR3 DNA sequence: TGTGCCAGCAGCTTTTCCGCAGATACGCAGTATTTT. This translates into CASSFSADTQYF.

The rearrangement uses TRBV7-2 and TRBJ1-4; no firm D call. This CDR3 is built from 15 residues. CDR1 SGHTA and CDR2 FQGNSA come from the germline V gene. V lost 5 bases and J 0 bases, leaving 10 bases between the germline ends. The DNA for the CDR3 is TGTGCCAGCAGCCCCTCCGGTACAACTAATGAAAAACTGTTTTTT. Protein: CASSPSGTTNEKLFF.

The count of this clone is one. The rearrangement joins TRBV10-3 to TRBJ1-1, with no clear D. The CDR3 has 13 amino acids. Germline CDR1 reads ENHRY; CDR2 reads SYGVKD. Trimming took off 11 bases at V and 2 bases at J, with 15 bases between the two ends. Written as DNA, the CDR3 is TGTGCCCTTCGCCCGCAAGCTAACACTGAAGCTTTCTTT. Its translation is CALRPQANTEAFF.

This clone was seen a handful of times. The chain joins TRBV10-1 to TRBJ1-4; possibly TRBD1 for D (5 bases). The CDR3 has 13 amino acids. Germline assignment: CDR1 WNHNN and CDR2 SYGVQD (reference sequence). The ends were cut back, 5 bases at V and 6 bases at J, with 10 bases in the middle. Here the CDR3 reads CASSPGRHEKLFF. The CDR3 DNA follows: TGCGCCAGCAGTCCAGGGAGGCATGAAAAACTGTTTTTT.

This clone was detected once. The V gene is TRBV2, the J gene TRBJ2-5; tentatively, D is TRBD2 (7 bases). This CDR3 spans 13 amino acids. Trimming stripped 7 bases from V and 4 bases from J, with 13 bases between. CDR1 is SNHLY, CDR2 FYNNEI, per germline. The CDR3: CASKKGGAETQYF. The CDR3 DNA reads TGTGCCAGCAAGAAAGGGGGGGCAGAGACCCAGTACTTC.

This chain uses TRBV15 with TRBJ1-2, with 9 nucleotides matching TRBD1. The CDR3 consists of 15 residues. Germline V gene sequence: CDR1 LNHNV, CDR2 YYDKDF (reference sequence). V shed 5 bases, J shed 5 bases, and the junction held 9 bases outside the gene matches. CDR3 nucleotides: TGTGCCACCAGCCAACACGGGACAGGGACGTATGGCTACACCTTC. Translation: CATSQHGTGTYGYTF.

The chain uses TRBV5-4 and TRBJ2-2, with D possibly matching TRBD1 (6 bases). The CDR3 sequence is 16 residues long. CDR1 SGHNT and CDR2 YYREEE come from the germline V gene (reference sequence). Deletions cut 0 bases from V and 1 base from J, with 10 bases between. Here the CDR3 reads CASSLAGQQNTGELFF. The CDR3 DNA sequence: TGTGCCAGCAGCTTGGCTGGACAGCAGAACACCGGGGAGCTGTTTTTT.

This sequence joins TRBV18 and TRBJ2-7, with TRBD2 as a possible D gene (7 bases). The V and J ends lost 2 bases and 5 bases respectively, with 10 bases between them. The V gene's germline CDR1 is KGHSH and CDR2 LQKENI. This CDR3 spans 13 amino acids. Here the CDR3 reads CASSPIGGDEQYF. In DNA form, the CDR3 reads TGTGCCAGCTCACCAATAGGGGGGGACGAGCAGTACTTC.

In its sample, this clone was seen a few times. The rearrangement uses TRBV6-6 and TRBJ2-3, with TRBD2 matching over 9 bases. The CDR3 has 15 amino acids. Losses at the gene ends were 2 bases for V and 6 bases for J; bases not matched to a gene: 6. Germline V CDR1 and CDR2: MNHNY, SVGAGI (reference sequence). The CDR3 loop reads CASSYRREGGDTQYF. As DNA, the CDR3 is TGTGCCAGCAGTTACCGGCGGGAGGGCGGGGATACGCAGTATTTT.